This T cell receptor (beta chain) originates from a study of blood T cells in healthy people across ages. Worth noting for this clonotype: The antigen remains undetermined.

Germline lookup yields CDR1 SEHNR and CDR2 FQNEAQ (reference sequence). V gave up 1 base and J gave up 2 bases, with 12 bases separating them. The CDR3 has 16 amino acids. General study results and limits: PBMCs were not sorted, which prevented a conclusive comparison of naive versus antigen-experienced cells.

Total RNA, at least 6 micrograms per sample, came from PBMCs. Next came a second PCR, run for about 7 to 12 cycles, which used a sample-barcoded 5' primer along with a J-beta primer mix. Via MiXCR, TCRdb re-called the 5' RACE reads, giving one row per CDR3 protein. The table includes some 1.4 million distinct CDR3 sequences, approximately 38% detected once. This chain uses TRBV7-9 with TRBJ2-1, with no clear D. Sequencing was carried out using blood. The sequence was obtained from a woman in her late teens or twenties in good health. The CDR3 spells CASSLEFGTAYNEQFF. The DNA for the CDR3 is TGTGCCAGCAGCTTAGAGTTCGGAACCGCCTACAATGAGCAGTTCTTC. Using reference TRBV7-9 and TRBJ2-1 for the parts outside the CDR3, the full variable domain is DTGVSQNPRHKITKRGQNVTFRCDPISEHNRLYWYRQTLGQGPEFLTYFQNEAQLEKSRLLSDRFSAERPKGSFSTLEIQRTEQGDSAMYLCASSLEFGTAYNEQFFGPGTRLTVL.